A single sample is the source of the 14 T cell receptor beta chains below, sequenced in a study of T cell changes during pregnancy in multiple sclerosis. Repertoires were generated with immunoSEQ multiplex PCR, while TCRdb's copy carries only in-frame clones and drops some. The sample includes about 92,000 clones, almost 95% seen only once; the top ten take 2% to 2.5%. Source: peripheral blood, taken in the third trimester of pregnancy. Receptors were obtained from a female donor with multiple sclerosis, enrolled in a pregnancy study.

The gene calls are TRBV15 and TRBJ2-3; 11 bases map to TRBD1. Germline-derived CDR1 and CDR2 are LNHNV and YYDKDF (reference sequence). The CDR3 extends over 19 amino acids. V shed 0 bases, J shed 4 bases, and the junction held 12 bases outside the gene matches. The CDR3 DNA is TGTGCCACCAGCAGAGATCTAGTTCGGACAGGGGGCCTACCAGATACGCAGTATTTT. Translated: CATSRDLVRTGGLPDTQYF.

The V gene is TRBV5-6, the J gene TRBJ1-3, with TRBD1 identical over 8 bases. This CDR3 spans 16 amino acids. Germline CDR1 reads SGHDT; CDR2 reads YYEEEE. V lost 3 bases to trimming and J lost 0 bases; unmatched junction nucleotides: 5. CDR3 protein: CASSWDRTDSGNTIYF. The CDR3 nucleotides are TGTGCCAGCAGCTGGGACAGGACGGACTCTGGAAACACCATATATTTT.

The chain couples TRBV9 to TRBJ1-2; D remains unclear. The V gene lost 3 bases and the J gene lost 10 bases, with 7 bases spanning the gap. Looked up from germline, CDR1 is SGDLS and CDR2 is YYNGEE. This CDR3 comprises 10 residues. CDR3 region: CASSGPTYTF. The CDR3 coding sequence is TGTGCCAGCAGCGGCCCTACCTACACCTTC.

The V and J genes are TRBV6-5 and TRBJ1-1; perhaps TRBD1 as D (5 bases). V lost 0 bases to trimming and J lost 11 bases, with 10 bases between them. The CDR3 sequence is 12 residues long. CDR1 is MNHEY, CDR2 SVGAGI, per germline. CDR3 residues: CASSYSGEAAFF. Here the CDR3 DNA reads TGTGCCAGCAGTTACTCGGGGGAGGCGGCTTTCTTT.

The chain combines TRBV6-5 with TRBJ1-1; 7 bases map to TRBD1. This CDR3 has 14 residues. Losses at the gene ends were 7 bases for V and 0 bases for J; bases not matched to a gene: 5. In germline, CDR1 is MNHEY, CDR2 SVGAGI. The CDR3 sequence: CASTRQGMNTEAFF. In nucleotides, the CDR3 is TGTGCCAGCACTAGACAGGGAATGAACACTGAAGCTTTCTTT.

The rearrangement joins TRBV19 to TRBJ2-6; 8 nucleotides line up with TRBD1. CDR1 LNHDA and CDR2 SQIVND come from the germline V gene (reference sequence). The CDR3 sequence is 18 residues long. The ends lost 7 bases at V and 2 bases at J; junction bases unmatched: 13. This chain's CDR3 is CASTTPGTGHAGANVLTF. CDR3 DNA: TGTGCCAGTACCACGCCCGGGACAGGCCACGCTGGGGCCAACGTCCTGACTTTC.

The chain has TRBV7-3 and TRBJ2-2, with a weak D call TRBD2 (6 bases). The V gene lost 5 bases and the J gene lost 8 bases, with 9 bases spanning the gap. Per the germline V gene, CDR1 is SGHTA and CDR2 is FQGTGA. The CDR3 has 12 residues. The DNA of the CDR3 is TGTGCCAGCAGCCAGGGACTTGGGGAGCTGTTTTTT. The encoded protein is CASSQGLGELFF.

The genes are TRBV2 and TRBJ1-5; 9 positions match TRBD1. The CDR3 sequence is 19 residues long. The V gene end was trimmed by 0 bases and the J gene end by 0 bases; junction bases not matched to a gene: 9. Germline V lookup: CDR1 SNHLY, CDR2 FYNNEI. CDR3 in DNA: TGTGCCAGCAGTGAAGCGCTGAGGGACAGGGCTTATAGCAATCAGCCCCAGCATTTT. Translating it yields CASSEALRDRAYSNQPQHF.

The chain couples TRBV9 to TRBJ2-1; 12 bases are shared with TRBD2. Germline assignment: CDR1 SGDLS and CDR2 YYNGEE. The CDR3 is made up of 18 amino acids. Trimming took 0 bases from V and 6 from J; bases not matched to a gene: 10. CDR3 DNA: TGTGCCAGCAGCGTAGCTTATAGGTCGACTAGCGGGGGCAATGAGCAGTTCTTC. It specifies CASSVAYRSTSGGNEQFF.

This rearrangement joins TRBV20-1 to TRBJ2-1, with a possible D match to TRBD1 (6 bases). The CDR3 runs 10 residues. The germline V gene encodes CDR1 DFQATT and CDR2 SNEGSKA (reference sequence). The V gene lost 6 bases and the J gene lost 7 bases, with 7 bases spanning the gap. The CDR3 DNA sequence: TGCAGTGCCACAGGGAATGAGCAGTTCTTC. Translating gives CSATGNEQFF.

This chain uses TRBV18 with TRBJ2-1, with 10 bases lining up with TRBD2. The CDR3 is 16 amino acids. Germline CDR1 reads KGHSH; CDR2 reads LQKENI. V shed 3 bases, J shed 1 base, and the junction held 3 bases outside the gene matches. CDR3 sequence (DNA): TGTGCCAGCTCACCCACTAGCGGGACTTCCTACAATGAGCAGTTCTTC. This sequence encodes CASSPTSGTSYNEQFF.

This chain links TRBV13 with TRBJ1-5; D is uncertain. The CDR3 is 12 residues long. V lost 5 bases and J 8 bases, leaving 10 bases between the germline ends. The germline gives CDR1 PRHDT, CDR2 FYEKMQ (reference sequence). The DNA of the CDR3 is TGTGCCAGCAGCGAAGGAGGAAAGCCCCAGCATTTT. It specifies CASSEGGKPQHF.

The chain recombines TRBV6-1 with TRBJ1-2; TRBD1 aligns across 7 bases. J was trimmed by 1 base and V by 1 base; bases with no gene match: 9. The germline CDR1 and CDR2 sequences are MNHNS and SASEGT. The length of the CDR3 is 17 residues. The CDR3 bases are TGTGCCAGCAGTGAAGTACTATCCGGACAGGTTAACTATGGCTACACCTTC. Translating gives CASSEVLSGQVNYGYTF.

The chain couples TRBV9 to TRBJ2-1; D might be TRBD1 (5 bases). Trimming shortened V by 7 bases and J by 5 bases, and 16 bases separated the two germline ends. The germline V gene encodes CDR1 SGDLS and CDR2 YYNGEE. This CDR3 has 14 residues. CDR3 loop: CASGLGARDNEQFF. CDR3 nucleotide sequence: TGTGCCAGCGGGCTAGGGGCTAGAGACAATGAGCAGTTCTTC.